Reported below is one T cell receptor beta chain. These data originate in a study of blood T cell repertoires in COVID-19. Sequenced by immunoSEQ multiplex PCR; TCRdb stores in-frame clones only, minus some. The sample consists of 250,000 to 350,000 clones, around 87% of them appearing once. Sequencing was performed on PBMCs or T cells enriched from blood (not recorded which). The clonotype was recovered from a woman between 18 and 29 years old who had recovered from COVID-19.

The CDR3 protein is CASRSTANYGYTF. The CDR3 DNA sequence: TGTGCCAGCAGATCGACAGCAAACTATGGCTACACCTTC. The chain joins TRBV6-5 to TRBJ1-2, with D possibly TRBD1 on 5 matching bases. Germline V gene lookup returns CDR1 MNHEY and CDR2 SVGAGI. CDR3 size: 13 residues. Trimming took 6 bases from V and 2 from J, leaving 10 bases between them.